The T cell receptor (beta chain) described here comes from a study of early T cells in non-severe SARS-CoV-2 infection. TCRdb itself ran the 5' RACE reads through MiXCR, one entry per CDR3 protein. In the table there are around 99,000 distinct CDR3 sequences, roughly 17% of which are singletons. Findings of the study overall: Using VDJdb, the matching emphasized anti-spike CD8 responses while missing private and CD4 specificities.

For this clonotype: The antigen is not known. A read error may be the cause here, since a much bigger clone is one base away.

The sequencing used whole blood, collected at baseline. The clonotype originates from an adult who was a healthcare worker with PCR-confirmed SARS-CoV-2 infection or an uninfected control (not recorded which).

CDR3 sequence (DNA): TGTGCCAGCAGGGAGAGCTCCTACAATGAGCAGTTCTTC. Translating gives CASRESSYNEQFF. The V call is TRBV6-1, the J call TRBJ2-1; D is unresolved. Trimming removed 6 bases from V and 0 bases from J, with 6 bases in between. The CDR3 is 13 residues long. Germline loops: CDR1 MNHNS, CDR2 SASEGT.